This T cell receptor (beta chain) was observed in a study of blood T cell repertoires in COVID-19 (TCRdb year 2020). In the study overall: Samples from collaborators originated in the United States, Italy and Spain and spanned both the acute and convalescent phases of COVID-19. The material from the prospective study consisted of cDNA or gDNA derived from T cells, B-cell-depleted T cells, or PBMCs. Subjects who had been exposed to COVID-19, were actively infected with it, or had recovered from it provided the deeply sampled blood TCRbeta repertoires that made up the dataset. The repertoires were released in a freely available public database intended as a resource for research on the immune response to SARS-CoV-2. The samples were drawn from the first 160 participants of the ongoing ImmuneRACE study and from roughly 1,300 subjects provided by 6 global collaborators. Sample metadata almost always included a de-identified subject ID, COVID-19 status, age in years and sex. Where available, HLA class I and class II types were obtained from metadata supplied by the sample provider rather than from assay-based typing.

TCRbeta CDR3 regions were amplified from genomic DNA using the immunoSEQ Assay, a bias-controlled multiplex PCR. In the authors' own workflow: Within the assay, amplification of reference gene primers was used to estimate how many nucleated cells each sample contained. Sequence reads were collapsed and filtered to measure the absolute abundance of every unique TCRbeta CDR3 rearrangement. For each sample, productive Simpson clonality was calculated as the square root of Simpson's diversity index over productive rearrangements. Entries here come from immuneACCESS through TCRdb and include only in-frame sequences with V and J called. Some clones fail to appear in such tables; in the studies checked, an unresolved V gene covers under half of the shortfall, and the cause of the remainder is unknown. The V and J calls and clone size were taken over from that table, and D and trimming were inferred from the DNA. For this sample there are under 250,000 clones; approximately 85% appear just once. Together, the top ten hold more than 2% of the sample.

From the cysteine up to the phenylalanine, the CDR3 has a length of 13 residues. The entry retains the CDR3 DNA only, 39 bases that are in frame from base 1. Trimming removed 3 bases from V and 1 base from J, leaving 6 bases between the germline ends. In Seattle, one collaborating source enrolled patients while the infection was active and tracked those patients longitudinally over the course of disease. Collaborating institutions collected whole blood in K2EDTA tubes following their own protocols. Collaborator samples were shipped for TCRbeta analysis as frozen whole blood, isolated PBMCs, or DNA extracted from either sample type. The paper as a whole reports these results and caveats: How much clinical and demographic metadata was included differed by source and by participant, and the metadata was provided uncurated.

A note on this clone: Its recognized antigen is unknown. Per-base quality was not reported, and no clone a single base away is much larger than it.

The TCR was taken from a woman in her 70s with COVID-19, enrolled during active disease. The chain uses TRBV12-3 or TRBV12-4 and TRBJ1-2; no D gene call is confident. Sequences were obtained from peripheral blood. The DNA is as follows: TGTGCCAGCAGTTTCGGGATTAACTATGGCTACACCTTC. Its coded protein is CASSFGINYGYTF.